This is a list of T cell receptor beta chains from one sample in a study of blood T cells in healthy people across ages. TCRdb reanalysed the 5' RACE reads using MiXCR and keeps one entry per CDR3 protein. The sample comprises roughly 680,000 distinct CDR3 sequences, around 48% of which are singletons, and 30% to 35% rests with the top ten. What was sequenced was blood. These TCRs come from a woman aged 60 to 75 in good health. CDR3s include the opening cysteine and the closing phenylalanine or tryptophan. The D gene is left open where the match is weak. Some rows have no size entry. The others give once, few or many, or a class for an expanded clone.

J	D	size	V	CDR3	DNA
TRBJ2-7	TRBD1	once	TRBV5-1	CASSRDRQYEQYF	TGCGCCAGCAGCCGGGACAGGCAATACGAGCAGTACTTC
TRBJ2-1	.	.	TRBV29-1	CSVAPNNEQFF	TGCAGCGTTGCACCAAACAATGAGCAGTTCTTC
TRBJ2-7	TRBD1	.	TRBV20-1	CSARVSRRGLPYEQYF	TGCAGTGCTAGAGTTTCCAGAAGGGGGCTTCCCTACGAGCAGTACTTC
TRBJ2-7	TRBD1	.	TRBV12-3/TRBV12-4	CASSPGTGAPYEQYF	TGTGCCAGCAGTCCAGGGACAGGCGCACCCTACGAGCAGTACTTC
TRBJ1-1	.	.	TRBV20-1	CSAAGRGDAEAFF	TGCAGTGCCGCTGGGAGGGGAGACGCTGAAGCTTTCTTT
TRBJ2-7	.	.	TRBV6-2/TRBV6-3	CASTSTAYEQYF	TGTGCCAGCACCTCCACGGCCTACGAGCAGTACTTC
TRBJ2-3	.	.	TRBV20-1	CSASVGSDTQYF	TGCAGTGCCAGCGTAGGGTCAGATACGCAGTATTTT
TRBJ1-2	.	.	TRBV9	CASSVAGDNYGYTF	TGTGCCAGCAGCGTAGCAGGGGATAACTATGGCTACACCTTC
TRBJ2-7	.	few	TRBV7-3	CASSYDLFTEQYF	TGTGCCAGCAGCTACGATCTCTTTACGGAGCAGTACTTC
TRBJ2-1	.	.	TRBV6-6	CASSYSTYNEQFF	TGTGCCAGCAGTTACTCGACCTACAATGAGCAGTTCTTC
TRBJ2-7	.	.	TRBV5-1	CASSAGQARSYEQYF	TGCGCCAGCAGCGCGGGACAAGCAAGATCCTACGAGCAGTACTTC
TRBJ2-1	.	few	TRBV4-2	CASSQDSAGSSYNEQFF	TGTGCCAGCAGCCAAGATTCGGCAGGAAGCTCCTACAACGAGCAGTTCTTC
TRBJ1-3	.	.	TRBV7-2	CASSPRGGLGGNTIYF	TGTGCCAGCAGCCCCCGAGGGGGACTTGGGGGAAACACCATATATTTT
TRBJ2-5	TRBD2	once	TRBV12-3/TRBV12-4	CASRGTSGGVQETQYF	TGTGCCAGCAGGGGGACTAGCGGGGGGGTACAAGAGACCCAGTACTTC
TRBJ2-5	.	many	TRBV18	CASSPRGQETQYF	TGTGCCAGCAGTCCCAGGGGCCAAGAGACCCAGTACTTC
TRBJ1-2	TRBD1	.	TRBV10-3	CASTTDRTYGYTF	TGTGCCAGCACGACGGACAGGACCTATGGCTACACCTTC
TRBJ2-7	TRBD1	few	TRBV28	CASPRTGTFDEQYF	TGTGCCAGCCCCCGGACAGGGACTTTTGACGAGCAGTACTTC
TRBJ2-1	TRBD2	.	TRBV4-3	CASSQDWREGLSYNEQFF	TGCGCCAGCAGCCAAGATTGGCGGGAGGGATTATCTTACAATGAGCAGTTCTTC
TRBJ2-1	.	.	TRBV5-1	CASSVDLRSLEQFF	TGCGCCAGCAGCGTGGACCTGCGATCCCTTGAGCAGTTCTTC
TRBJ2-5	TRBD1	few	TRBV7-3	CASSSDRLGETQYF	TGTGCCAGCAGCTCGGACAGGTTAGGAGAGACCCAGTACTTC
TRBJ1-2	TRBD1	.	TRBV20-1	CSAVRTGGDYGYTF	TGCAGTGCAGTCCGGACAGGGGGGGACTATGGCTACACCTTC
TRBJ1-1	.	.	TRBV20-1	CSARDRGDSTGEAFF	TGCAGTGCTAGAGATCGGGGGGACTCAACCGGAGAAGCTTTCTTT
TRBJ2-7	.	.	TRBV7-2	CASSLVSIQLYEQYF	TGTGCCAGCAGCTTAGTATCGATCCAGCTCTACGAGCAGTACTTC
TRBJ1-1	TRBD1	few	TRBV5-5	CASSPGQRNTEAFF	TGTGCCAGCAGCCCGGGACAGCGGAACACTGAAGCTTTCTTT
TRBJ2-7	.	.	TRBV9	CASSPFGSSSYEQYF	TGTGCCAGCAGCCCTTTCGGGAGTAGCTCCTACGAGCAGTACTTC
TRBJ1-2	.	few	TRBV4-3	CASSQGRSRGGGYTF	TGCGCCAGCAGCCAAGGAAGGAGCAGAGGGGGTGGCTACACCTTC
TRBJ2-5	.	.	TRBV6-2/TRBV6-3	CASSPPQEHEQYF	TGTGCCAGCAGCCCGCCCCAGGAGCATGAGCAGTACTTC
TRBJ2-7	.	.	TRBV28	CASSPPGGFSYEQYF	TGTGCCAGCAGTCCCCCGGGGGGCTTCTCCTACGAGCAGTACTTC
TRBJ1-1	.	.	TRBV6-2/TRBV6-3	CASSTMGTEAFF	TGTGCCAGCAGCACAATGGGCACTGAAGCTTTCTTT
TRBJ2-7	.	.	TRBV2	CASSDGTPTALGYEQYF	TGTGCCAGCAGTGATGGGACTCCCACGGCTCTGGGCTACGAGCAGTACTTC
TRBJ2-7	.	.	TRBV29-1	CSVKETWTYEQYF	TGCAGCGTTAAGGAAACCTGGACCTACGAGCAGTACTTC
TRBJ2-7	.	.	TRBV18	CASSPPSRSSYEQYF	TGTGCCAGCTCACCACCGTCCCGGAGCTCCTACGAGCAGTACTTC
TRBJ1-6	.	.	TRBV7-3	CASSLTGQGRGPLHF	TGTGCCAGCAGCTTAACCGGCCAGGGGAGGGGCCCCCTCCACTTT
TRBJ1-6	.	few	TRBV4-1	CASSQGTNSPLHF	TGCGCCAGCAGCCAAGGGACCAATTCACCCCTCCACTTT
TRBJ2-7	.	.	TRBV28	CASRSDASEQYF	TGTGCCAGCAGGTCGGACGCCTCCGAGCAGTACTTC
TRBJ2-5	.	.	TRBV9	CASSVTPGPGRETQYF	TGTGCCAGCAGCGTTACGCCGGGACCCGGTAGAGAGACCCAGTACTTC
TRBJ2-7	.	few	TRBV29-1	CSVGSRGGQGFPYEQYF	TGCAGCGTTGGTTCCCGAGGTGGGCAGGGGTTCCCCTACGAGCAGTACTTC
TRBJ1-2	TRBD1	.	TRBV7-9	CASSTAGTDSYGYTF	TGTGCCAGCAGCACCGCCGGGACAGACTCCTATGGCTACACCTTC
TRBJ2-3	.	.	TRBV7-2	CASSARDTQYF	TGTGCCAGCAGCGCCCGAGATACGCAGTATTTT
TRBJ2-7	TRBD1	.	TRBV27	CASSRPPGQGIHEQYF	TGTGCCAGCAGTCGACCGCCGGGACAGGGGATTCACGAGCAGTACTTC
TRBJ2-3	TRBD2	.	TRBV6-5	CASSYGAGVSTRYF	TGTGCCAGCAGTTACGGAGCGGGAGTCTCTACGCGGTATTTT
TRBJ1-2	.	.	TRBV28	CAGSLRGWYGYTF	TGTGCCGGCAGTTTAAGGGGTTGGTATGGCTACACCTTC
TRBJ2-7	TRBD1	.	TRBV29-1	CSVGDRGAYEQYF	TGCAGCGTTGGGGACAGGGGCGCCTACGAGCAGTACTTC
TRBJ2-1	TRBD2	.	TRBV4-3	CASSQRSGTSPPWGEQFF	TGCGCCAGCAGCCAGAGATCCGGGACTAGCCCTCCGTGGGGTGAGCAGTTCTTC
TRBJ2-3	.	.	TRBV20-1	CSAPIADTQYF	TGCAGTGCTCCAATAGCAGATACGCAGTATTTT
TRBJ2-1	.	.	TRBV6-1	CASSEGVGSYNEQFF	TGTGCCAGCAGTGAAGGAGTCGGCTCCTACAATGAGCAGTTCTTC
TRBJ2-2	TRBD2	.	TRBV12-3/TRBV12-4	CASSYGVGGGSSGELFF	TGTGCCAGCAGTTACGGGGTGGGGGGAGGGTCCTCCGGGGAGCTGTTTTTT
TRBJ2-3	.	few	TRBV29-1	CSVEEGGLSTDTQYF	TGCAGCGTTGAAGAAGGGGGGCTCAGCACAGATACGCAGTATTTT